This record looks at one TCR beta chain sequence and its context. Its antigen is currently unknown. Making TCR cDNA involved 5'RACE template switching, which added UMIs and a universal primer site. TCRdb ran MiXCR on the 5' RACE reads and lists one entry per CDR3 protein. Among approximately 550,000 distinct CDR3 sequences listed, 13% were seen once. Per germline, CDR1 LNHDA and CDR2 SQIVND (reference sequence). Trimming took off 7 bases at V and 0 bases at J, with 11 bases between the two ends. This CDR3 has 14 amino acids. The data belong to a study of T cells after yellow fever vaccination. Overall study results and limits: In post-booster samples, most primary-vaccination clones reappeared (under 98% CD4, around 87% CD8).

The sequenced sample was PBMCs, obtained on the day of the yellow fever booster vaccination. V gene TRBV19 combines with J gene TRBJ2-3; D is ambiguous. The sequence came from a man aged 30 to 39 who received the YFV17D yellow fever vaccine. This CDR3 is CASKQDPSTDTQYF. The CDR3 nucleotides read TGTGCCAGTAAGCAGGACCCCAGCACAGATACGCAGTATTTT.